One TCR beta chain is described in this entry. This clone was found many times. Its recognized antigen is unknown. No clone much larger than this one lies a single base away; base qualities are absent. TRB sequencing used genomic DNA with the immunoSEQ assay at survey resolution or the hsTCRB kit. The paper's processing steps were these. The immunoSEQ software was used for initial read processing, and the LymphoSeq R package was used for repertoire analyses. Clonality was calculated as 1 minus normalized Shannon entropy, and the Gini coefficient was also calculated for each TRB dataset. Phenotypes of unsorted samples were inferred by mapping TRB sequences from sorted subsets of the recipient or donor onto the same recipient's unsorted samples. Drawn from immuneACCESS, this table holds only the in-frame rearrangements with V and J called that TCRdb kept. Clones are partly lost; checked studies trace under half to an unresolved V gene and leave the rest unexplained. The D gene and trimming were derived from the DNA, and the V and J assignments and clone size from that table. This sample shows about 39,000 clones, and none of them turns up only once. Of the sample, approximately 4.9% is held by the ten largest clones.

These data originate in a study of T cells after posttransplantation cyclophosphamide listed by TCRdb under 2016. For context, the study as a whole: Using TRB sequencing, the study followed how the T cell repertoire rebuilt after myeloablative bone marrow transplantation with posttransplantation cyclophosphamide given as GVHD prophylaxis. Because TRA and TRB clonality correlated tightly in about 9 samples, the subsequent TCR analyses were limited to TRB only. Public TRB sequences were searched against a database of over 3,600 sequences associated with responses to pathogens, tumor antigens, self-antigens and alloantigens. Samples from some 33 PTCy-treated patients and about 17 related bone marrow donors of those patients were subjected to antigen receptor sequencing. TRB sequencing was performed on blood from all 35 or so PTCy patients with 1-year posttransplant specimens. In 3 patients, up to roughly 3 additional blood samples taken between 2 and 5.2 years after transplant also underwent TRB sequencing, as did pretransplant blood from 4 patients.

General study outcomes and caveats: Donor-recipient similarity was low at 1-2 months but increased during the first year, and donor CD8+ memory clones often dominated later blood repertoires. Across 45 patients, recipient CMV seropositivity and CMV reactivation were highly associated with TRB clonality; PTCy diversity was similar to CNI/methotrexate controls. The TRB repertoires of T cells infiltrating skin or GI tract showed only limited overlap with the TRB repertoires of T cells in blood.

Peripheral blood samples were provided by related bone marrow donors on the day of marrow donation. Mononuclear cells from peripheral blood and bone marrow were separated by Ficoll-Hypaque density centrifugation and then cryopreserved. Looking up the germline V gene yields CDR1 SGHRS and CDR2 YFSETQ. The germline V and J ends show losses of 6 bases and 3 bases respectively, and no gene match explains 7 bases of the junction. The CDR3, cysteine through phenylalanine, is 15 amino acids long. Just the 45-base CDR3 DNA is kept, in frame starting at base 1. This receptor was obtained from a woman between 50 and 59 years old in good health and a related stem cell transplant donor. What was sequenced was PBMCs. The sequence joins TRBV5-1 to TRBJ2-3; 10 junctional bases match TRBD2. The nucleotides read TGCGCCAGCAATCCTAGCGGGGGTTCGACAGATACGCAGTATTTT. The translation is CASNPSGGSTDTQYF. The CDR3, completed at both ends by the reference TRBV5-1 and TRBJ2-3 genes, gives the full variable domain KAGVTQTPRYLIKTRGQQVTLSCSPISGHRSVSWYQQTPGQGLQFLFEYFSETQRNKGNFPGRFSGRQFSNSRSEMNVSTLELGDSALYLCASNPSGGSTDTQYFGPGTRLTVL.